This passage covers 29 T cell receptor beta chains from one sample sequenced in a study of CD8 T cells in Susac syndrome. Reverse transcription of about 0.5 to 1 ug RNA was carried out with random hexamers. One entry per CDR3 protein results from TCRdb running MiXCR on the immunoSEQ multiplex PCR reads. Seen here are about 200,000 distinct CDR3 sequences, about 96% observed once, and the top ten hold about 0.096%. Sequences were obtained from CD4+ T cells from PBMCs. Receptors were obtained from a human donor with multiple sclerosis.

The chain uses TRBV3-1 and TRBJ2-7; the D call may be TRBD1 or TRBD2 (5 bases each). This CDR3 is 13 amino acids long. CDR1 is LGHDT, CDR2 YNNKEL, per germline (reference sequence). The V end was cut by 4 bases, the J end by 7 bases, with 14 bases between. The CDR3 loop reads CASSPRDPREQYF. DNA for the CDR3: TGTGCCAGCAGCCCAAGGGACCCACGGGAGCAGTACTTC.

The table lists this clonotype with a count of one. The rearrangement joins TRBV12-3 or TRBV12-4 to TRBJ2-1, with 9 bases matching TRBD2. The CDR3 is 14 amino acids. After removal of 8 bases from V and 3 bases from J, the junction contained 5 bases not matched to a gene. This chain's CDR3 is CASASSGIYNEQFF. In DNA form, the CDR3 reads TGTGCCAGCGCTTCTAGCGGGATCTACAATGAGCAGTTCTTC.

This chain uses TRBV7-9 with TRBJ2-3; D possibly corresponds to TRBD2 (6 bases). V dropped 3 bases and J dropped 6 bases, with 16 bases sitting between them. The CDR3 totals 15 residues. CDR1 is SEHNR and CDR2 is FQNEAQ in the germline V gene (reference sequence). The CDR3 here is CASSFVAEPGDTQYF. DNA for the CDR3: TGTGCCAGCAGCTTTGTAGCGGAGCCTGGGGATACGCAGTATTTT.

The chain joins TRBV20-1 to TRBJ2-7; 8 bases align to TRBD2. This CDR3 comprises 13 residues. V trimming: 6 bases; J trimming: 7 bases; junction bases outside the gene matches: 11. Germline V gene data show CDR1 as DFQATT and CDR2 as SNEGSKA (reference sequence). CDR3 DNA sequence: TGCAGTGCATGTCCTAGCGGGCAGCGGGAGCAGTACTTC. Amino acids: CSACPSGQREQYF.

The chain links TRBV3-1 to TRBJ1-1, with D maybe TRBD1 (6 bases). Germline CDR1 is LGHDT and CDR2 is YNNKEL (reference sequence). This CDR3 has 14 residues. Trimming pared 1 base from V and 3 bases from J, leaving 9 bases between. CDR3 bases: TGTGCCAGCAGCCAAGTGGGGGCGGACACTGAAGCTTTCTTT. This sequence encodes CASSQVGADTEAFF.

The chain carries TRBV7-9 and TRBJ2-7; D is unclear. Germline V gives CDR1 SEHNR, CDR2 FQNEAQ (reference sequence). Trimming left V 3 bases short and J 2 bases short, with 8 bases between. This CDR3 comprises 13 residues. As DNA, the CDR3 is TGTGCCAGCAGCTTCAACGGGCCCTACGAGCAGTACTTC. It specifies CASSFNGPYEQYF.

This clonotype was recorded once. The chain employs TRBV5-1 and TRBJ2-5; D possibly corresponds to TRBD1 (6 bases). Trimming took 0 bases from V and 5 from J, leaving 11 bases between them. The germline CDR1 and CDR2 sequences are SGHRS and YFSETQ. The CDR3 runs 14 residues. The CDR3 spells CASSLGTAEETQYF. The CDR3 bases are TGCGCCAGCAGCTTGGGGACAGCGGAGGAGACCCAGTACTTC.

This sequence joins TRBV25-1 and TRBJ2-1, with D tentatively TRBD1 (5 bases). This CDR3 spans 13 amino acids. Per the germline V gene, CDR1 is MGHDK and CDR2 is SYGVNS. Trimming removed 3 bases at V and 10 bases at J, with 13 bases between. The CDR3 nucleotides read TGTGCCAGCAGTGATCCAGGGTTCCGCGAGCAGTTCTTC. Translating it yields CASSDPGFREQFF.

This chain links TRBV12-3 or TRBV12-4 with TRBJ1-5; TRBD1 matches 8 bases. This CDR3 contains 13 residues. V lost 8 bases to trimming and J lost 4 bases; unmatched junction nucleotides: 4. CDR3 residues: CASQGQENQPQHF. Written as DNA, the CDR3 is TGTGCCAGCCAGGGACAGGAGAATCAGCCCCAGCATTTT.

The chain is built from TRBV30 and TRBJ1-5; no firm D call. This CDR3 has 13 residues. With 0 bases removed from V and 0 bases from J, the gap between germline ends came to 3 bases. Germline V CDR1 and CDR2: GTSNPN, SVGIG (reference sequence). This CDR3 reads CAWSVNSNQPQHF. CDR3 coding DNA: TGTGCCTGGAGTGTAAATAGCAATCAGCCCCAGCATTTT.

The V call is TRBV9, the J call TRBJ2-5; D unclear. V was cut by 2 bases and J by 2 bases, with 7 bases left in between. Looked up from germline, CDR1 is SGDLS and CDR2 is YYNGEE. The CDR3 is 13 amino acids. CDR3 loop: CASSVSEQETQYF. The CDR3, as DNA: TGTGCCAGCAGCGTCTCGGAGCAAGAGACCCAGTACTTC.

This chain joins TRBV4-2 and TRBJ2-5; no firm D call. The CDR3 extends over 15 amino acids. The V and J ends lost 3 bases and 5 bases respectively, with 16 bases between them. Per the germline V gene, CDR1 is LGHNA and CDR2 is YNFKEQ. CDR3 sequence reads: CASSQGYEYAETQYF. CDR3 DNA: TGTGCCAGCAGCCAGGGCTACGAATACGCGGAGACCCAGTACTTC.

The rearrangement uses TRBV3-1 and TRBJ2-7; D is unclear. Per the germline V gene, CDR1 is LGHDT and CDR2 is YNNKEL (reference sequence). V was trimmed by 4 bases and J by 0 bases, leaving 16 bases between them. CDR3 length: 16 amino acids. The CDR3 reads CASSPNTGRSSYEQYF. Written as DNA, the CDR3 is TGTGCCAGCAGCCCTAACACCGGCAGGTCCTCCTACGAGCAGTACTTC.

This clonotype occurred once. This chain joins TRBV20-1 and TRBJ2-1; D might be TRBD2 (5 bases). V was trimmed by 0 bases and J by 5 bases, leaving 17 bases between them. The CDR3 runs to 16 residues. In germline, CDR1 is DFQATT, CDR2 SNEGSKA (reference sequence). This CDR3 reads CSAREFAFGVDNEQFF. CDR3 DNA: TGCAGTGCTAGAGAGTTCGCTTTCGGGGTAGACAATGAGCAGTTCTTC.

The CDR3 DNA sequence: TGTGCCAGCAGTCCGCTAGGGGGTCCTCGTGGAGCTTTCTTT. Translation: CASSPLGGPRGAFF. The V gene is TRBV27, the J gene TRBJ1-1; tentative D call: TRBD1 (6 bases). V was shortened by 5 bases and J by 10 bases, with 20 bases between the two germline ends. Germline CDR1 MNHEY, CDR2 SMNVEV (reference sequence). The CDR3 runs 14 residues.

The J gene is TRBJ2-3, the V gene TRBV20-1; 14 nucleotides align to TRBD2. Germline V lookup: CDR1 DFQATT, CDR2 SNEGSKA (reference sequence). CDR3 length: 19 residues. V was clipped by 5 bases and J by 4 bases; unmatched bases: 17. CDR3 sequence reads: CSAPPGLAGVSVGADTQYF. As DNA, the CDR3 is TGCAGTGCTCCTCCGGGACTAGCGGGAGTATCGGTGGGGGCAGATACGCAGTATTTT.

The genes are TRBV20-1 and TRBJ1-1; D is unresolved. The length of the CDR3 is 12 residues. V was trimmed by 6 bases and J by 11 bases, leaving 19 bases between them. CDR1 DFQATT and CDR2 SNEGSKA come from the germline V gene (reference sequence). The CDR3 region is CSAKTTRREAFF. In nucleotides, the CDR3 is TGCAGTGCCAAGACGACCCGCCGGGAGGCTTTCTTT.

The chain uses TRBV5-1 and TRBJ2-3, with D possibly matching TRBD2 (5 bases). The germline V gene encodes CDR1 SGHRS and CDR2 YFSETQ. V lost 3 bases, J lost 1 base, and 18 bases lay in between. The length of the CDR3 is 17 residues. This CDR3 is CASSSRVGVVGTDTQYF. CDR3 DNA sequence: TGCGCCAGCAGCTCCCGCGTGGGAGTGGTCGGCACAGATACGCAGTATTTT.

CDR3 nucleotides: TGCACCCCGACGGGTCAGACCCAGTACTTC. The encoded protein is CTPTGQTQYF. The genes are TRBV20-1 and TRBJ2-5; D remains unclear. This CDR3 spans 10 amino acids. CDR1 and CDR2 (germline): DFQATT, SNEGSKA (reference sequence).

The chain couples TRBV20-1 to TRBJ2-1, with 10 bases that match TRBD2. The CDR3 sequence is 16 residues long. With V trimmed by 4 bases and J by 6 bases, 12 bases remained unmatched. Germline CDR1 is DFQATT and CDR2 is SNEGSKA (reference sequence). In nucleotides, the CDR3 is TGCAGTGCTACGCCTCGCGGCCTAGCGGGAGCCAATGAGCAGTTCTTC. It yields the protein CSATPRGLAGANEQFF.

This sequence joins TRBV12-3 or TRBV12-4 and TRBJ2-1, with D unresolved. CDR3 length: 13 amino acids. V was clipped by 2 bases and J by 7 bases, with 9 bases between them. The DNA for the CDR3 is TGTGCCAGCAGTTTAAGCGAGATGAATGAGCAGTTCTTC. As protein: CASSLSEMNEQFF.

The chain recombines TRBV9 with TRBJ2-7; TRBD2 might be the D (5 bases). The CDR3 extends over 15 amino acids. Trimming removed 4 bases from V and 2 bases from J, with 16 bases in between. Per germline, CDR1 SGDLS and CDR2 YYNGEE. The DNA of the CDR3 is TGTGCCAGCAGCCAAGGACTGGGAGCTCCCTACGAGCAGTACTTC. This gives the protein CASSQGLGAPYEQYF.

The chain joins TRBV20-1 to TRBJ2-3, with D uncertain. The germline V gene encodes CDR1 DFQATT and CDR2 SNEGSKA (reference sequence). The V and J ends lost 3 bases and 5 bases respectively, with 6 bases between them. This CDR3 is built from 11 residues. The CDR3 DNA sequence: TGCAGTGCTAGTAAGGGAGATACGCAGTATTTT. Translated, it gives CSASKGDTQYF.

The rearrangement joins TRBV3-1 to TRBJ2-3, with a weak D call TRBD2 (6 bases). Germline CDR1 reads LGHDT; CDR2 reads YNNKEL (reference sequence). Trimming left V 4 bases short and J 1 base short, with 12 bases between. The CDR3 contains 15 residues. CDR3: CASSPPGLGTDTQYF. The CDR3 bases are TGTGCCAGCAGCCCGCCGGGACTTGGCACAGATACGCAGTATTTT.

The chain joins TRBV6-1 to TRBJ1-5; no firm D call. The CDR3 runs to 12 residues. Between the trimmed V and J ends, which lost 4 bases and 9 bases, there was a span of 10 bases. The germline V gene encodes CDR1 MNHNS and CDR2 SASEGT. For the CDR3, the DNA is TGTGCCAGCAGTGCCGGACCCGCGCCCCAGCATTTT. It specifies CASSAGPAPQHF.

The rearrangement uses TRBV9 and TRBJ1-6; unclear D gene. V shed 3 bases and J shed 8 bases, with 9 bases lying between them. There are 13 residues in the CDR3. CDR1 is SGDLS and CDR2 is YYNGEE in the germline V gene. The CDR3: CASSASPHSPLHF. CDR3 bases: TGTGCCAGCAGCGCGAGCCCGCATTCACCCCTCCACTTT.

The chain links TRBV5-4 to TRBJ1-2, with no clear D. Trimming removed 3 bases from V and 10 bases from J, with 16 bases in between. Germline loops: CDR1 SGHNT, CDR2 YYREEE (reference sequence). The CDR3 runs 13 residues. In DNA form, the CDR3 reads TGTGCCAGCAGCTCCATGGGTACGGTTGCCTACACCTTC. It yields the protein CASSSMGTVAYTF. Filled out from reference TRBV5-4 and TRBJ1-2, the complete variable domain reads ETGVTQSPTHLIKTRGQQVTLRCSSQSGHNTVSWYQQALGQGPQFIFQYYREEENGRGNFPPRFSGLQFPNYSSELNVNALELDDSALYLCASSSMGTVAYTFGSGTRLTVV.

This rearrangement joins TRBV6-5 to TRBJ1-2, with D maybe TRBD1 (6 bases). V gave up 3 bases and J gave up 3 bases, with 14 bases separating them. The CDR3 has 15 amino acids. Germline V gene lookup returns CDR1 MNHEY and CDR2 SVGAGI. The CDR3 is CASSYRPGGDYGYTF. Written as DNA, the CDR3 is TGTGCCAGCAGTTATCGCCCGGGGGGCGACTATGGCTACACCTTC.

The V and J genes are TRBV20-1 and TRBJ1-2; D call uncertain. The CDR3 runs to 13 residues. Trimming stripped 5 bases from V and 2 bases from J, with 12 bases between. Germline V gene data show CDR1 as DFQATT and CDR2 as SNEGSKA (reference sequence). CDR3 sequence: CSAVTEENYGYTF. The CDR3 DNA reads TGCAGTGCTGTCACAGAGGAGAACTATGGCTACACCTTC.